The 21 T cell receptor beta chains below come from one sample, sequenced in a study of T cell responses to AZD1222 COVID-19 vaccine. Assay used: immunoSEQ multiplex PCR; TCRdb lists only in-frame clones, some missing. The data show some 130,000 clones, 70% to 90% seen once. Source: peripheral blood, taken on day 0 of AZD1222 vaccination. These TCRs come from an adult in good health.

The chain carries TRBV9 and TRBJ1-1, with TRBD1 matching over 11 bases. V was pared by 9 bases and J by 1 base, with 14 bases of the junction left unmatched. The CDR3 consists of 17 residues. CDR1 and CDR2 from the germline V gene are SGDLS and YYNGEE. DNA for the CDR3: TGTGCCATAGGACAGGGGGCCGCAACAGAAGAGAACACTGAAGCTTTCTTT. Its protein product is CAIGQGAATEENTEAFF. Full variable domain (outside the CDR3, taken from reference TRBV9 and TRBJ1-1): DSGVTQTPKHLITATGQRVTLRCSPRSGDLSVYWYQQSLDQGLQFLIQYYNGEERAKGNILERFSAQQFPDLHSELNLSSLELGDSALYFCAIGQGAATEENTEAFFGQGTRLTVV.

The chain is built from TRBV28 and TRBJ2-5; no reliable D call. Trimming took off 4 bases at V and 0 bases at J, with 18 bases between the two ends. Germline loops: CDR1 MDHEN, CDR2 SYDVKM. The CDR3 runs to 17 residues. CDR3 DNA sequence: TGTGCCAGCAGTTCCAGTCGTCCAGGACGGTACCAAGAGACCCAGTACTTC. It yields the protein CASSSSRPGRYQETQYF. Drawing the rest from reference TRBV28 and TRBJ2-5, the complete variable domain is DVKVTQSSRYLVKRTGEKVFLECVQDMDHENMFWYRQDPGLGLRLIYFSYDVKMKEKGDIPEGYSVSREKKERFSLILESASTNQTSMYLCASSSSRPGRYQETQYFGPGTRLLVL.

This chain uses TRBV30 with TRBJ1-1; D is uncertain. CDR3 length: 11 amino acids. The germline V gene has CDR1 GTSNPN and CDR2 SVGIG (reference sequence). V shed 5 bases and J shed 7 bases, with 11 bases lying between them. CDR3 residues: CAWVDSYEAFF. In DNA, the CDR3 is TGTGCCTGGGTGGATTCGTATGAAGCTTTCTTT.

The rearrangement links TRBV12-3 or TRBV12-4 to TRBJ1-1; D is unresolved. V lost 5 bases, J lost 6 bases, and 10 bases lay in between. The CDR3 is 12 amino acids. The CDR3 sequence: CASSPGSAEAFF. The CDR3 region has the DNA TGTGCCAGCAGTCCGGGGTCCGCTGAAGCTTTCTTT.

The CDR3 reads CASSTTSGISYEQYF. The CDR3 region has the DNA TGCGCCAGCAGCACGACTAGCGGGATCTCCTACGAGCAGTACTTC. The V call is TRBV5-1, the J call TRBJ2-7; 11 bases line up with TRBD2. The germline CDR1 and CDR2 sequences are SGHRS and YFSETQ. Trimming took 4 bases from V and 0 from J; bases not matched to a gene: 3. This CDR3 comprises 15 residues.

J is TRBJ1-2 and V is TRBV19; 10 nucleotides agree with TRBD1. Germline V CDR1 and CDR2: LNHDA, SQIVND (reference sequence). The CDR3 runs 14 residues. V lost 5 bases to trimming and J lost 4 bases; unmatched junction nucleotides: 4. CDR3 amino acids: CASSGQGEGYGYTF. The DNA for the CDR3 is TGTGCCAGTAGTGGACAGGGGGAAGGCTATGGCTACACCTTC.

This sequence joins TRBV7-3 and TRBJ2-1; D uncertain. Trimming took 0 bases from V and 8 from J, leaving 11 bases between them. CDR3 length: 14 residues. Germline V gene sequence: CDR1 SGHTA, CDR2 FQGTGA. The CDR3 here is CASSLTVEGHEQFF. Here the CDR3 DNA reads TGTGCCAGCAGCTTAACCGTGGAAGGGCATGAGCAGTTCTTC.

The chain combines TRBV12-3 or TRBV12-4 with TRBJ1-2; D remains ambiguous. The CDR3 is made up of 13 amino acids. V lost 7 bases to trimming and J lost 4 bases, with 13 bases between them. The CDR3, as DNA: TGTGCCAGCACCCCCGGCTTAGCCTATGGCTACACCTTC. Translation: CASTPGLAYGYTF.

This clone was detected once. The chain joins TRBV9 to TRBJ1-2; TRBD1 matches at 9 bases. CDR3 length: 18 residues. V lost 7 bases and J lost 4; bases outside the gene matches: 20. CDR1 is SGDLS, CDR2 YYNGEE, per germline. Here the CDR3 reads CASSIPSGTGHRGYGYTF. The DNA of the CDR3 is TGTGCCAGCTCTATCCCTAGCGGGACAGGGCATCGAGGCTATGGCTACACCTTC.

V and J are TRBV6-2 or TRBV6-3 and TRBJ2-6; 7 positions match TRBD1. J lost 1 base, V lost 5 bases, and 8 bases had no gene match. The CDR3 consists of 17 residues. Per the germline V gene, CDR1 is MNHEY and CDR2 is SVGEGT. The chain's CDR3 is CASSPGDRVSGANVLTF. As DNA, the CDR3 is TGTGCCAGCAGTCCCGGCGACAGGGTGTCTGGGGCCAACGTCCTGACTTTC.

CDR3 sequence: CASSEALGRTLGDGYTF. CDR3 DNA sequence: TGTGCCAGCAGTGAAGCGCTAGGTCGGACCCTAGGGGATGGCTACACCTTC. The chain uses TRBV6-1 and TRBJ1-2, with D perhaps TRBD1 (5 bases). The CDR3 runs 17 residues. The germline gives CDR1 MNHNS, CDR2 SASEGT. V dropped 0 bases and J dropped 6 bases, with 20 bases sitting between them.

The chain links TRBV4-1 to TRBJ1-4; D not resolved. Trimming removed 1 base from V and 5 bases from J, with 11 bases in between. This CDR3 is 15 amino acids long. Germline V gene sequence: CDR1 MGHRA, CDR2 YSYEKL. The CDR3 sequence is CASSQGRHNNEKLFF. The CDR3 nucleotides are TGCGCCAGCAGCCAAGGACGACACAACAATGAAAAACTGTTTTTT.

The chain has TRBV5-4 and TRBJ1-6; D gene uncertain. V was clipped by 0 bases and J by 6 bases, with 7 bases between them. The V gene's germline CDR1 is SGHNT and CDR2 YYREEE (reference sequence). There are 14 residues in the CDR3. CDR3: CASSLGQANSPLHF. The CDR3 DNA reads TGTGCCAGCAGCTTGGGACAAGCTAATTCACCCCTCCACTTT.

The count of this clone is one. The gene calls are TRBV10-3 and TRBJ1-5; D uncertain. This CDR3 region has 15 residues. V lost 0 bases and J lost 0, with 6 bases in between. Germline CDR1 and CDR2: ENHRY and SYGVKD. The CDR3 spells CAISESPASNQPQHF. The DNA of the CDR3 is TGTGCCATCAGTGAGTCGCCAGCTAGCAATCAGCCCCAGCATTTT.

The chain joins TRBV7-6 to TRBJ2-2, with D unresolved. The CDR3 has 15 amino acids. Trimming cost V 1 base and J 0 bases, with 6 bases left between them. Looked up from germline, CDR1 is SGHVS and CDR2 is FNYEAQ. The CDR3: CASSLVRANTGELFF. The CDR3 bases are TGTGCCAGCAGCTTAGTTCGGGCGAACACCGGGGAGCTGTTTTTT.

The chain links TRBV18 to TRBJ1-5; no clear D. The CDR3 spans 13 residues. Trimming shortened V by 1 base and J by 7 bases, and 8 bases separated the two germline ends. Germline CDR1 KGHSH, CDR2 LQKENI. CDR3: CASSPLAGQPQHF. As DNA, the CDR3 is TGTGCCAGCTCACCACTGGCGGGGCAGCCCCAGCATTTT.

The V and J genes are TRBV7-9 and TRBJ1-2; 7 bases line up with TRBD1. Germline V gene data show CDR1 as SEHNR and CDR2 as FQNEAQ (reference sequence). The CDR3 sequence is 14 residues long. The ends lost 5 bases at V and 1 base at J; junction bases unmatched: 4. The CDR3 DNA reads as TGTGCCAGCAGCCAGGGACAGATTAACTATGGCTACACCTTC. It yields the protein CASSQGQINYGYTF.

This sequence joins TRBV14 and TRBJ1-2; D gene ambiguous. The germline V gene has CDR1 SGHDN and CDR2 FVKESK. Trimming removed 0 bases at V and 0 bases at J, with 11 bases between. The CDR3 covers 16 residues. The CDR3 sequence: CASSQDMRDANYGYTF. The CDR3 DNA reads as TGTGCCAGCAGCCAAGATATGAGGGATGCTAACTATGGCTACACCTTC.

The chain is built from TRBV4-3 and TRBJ1-1, with a possible D match to TRBD1 (5 bases). V was clipped by 1 base and J by 5 bases, with 8 bases between them. The CDR3 totals 13 residues. Germline loops: CDR1 LGHNA, CDR2 YSLEER. The CDR3 DNA reads TGCGCCAGCAGCCAAGCAGGGTGGACTGAAGCTTTCTTT. Translated: CASSQAGWTEAFF.

The chain links TRBV21-1 to TRBJ1-2; TRBD1 is the table's D call, not checked against the DNA. TRBV21-1 is recorded as a pseudogene. The CDR3 extends over 17 amino acids. The DNA of the CDR3 is TGTGCCACCATACATTGGGACAGCTACGGCAATGGCTATGGCTACACCTTC. This codes for CATIHWDSYGNGYGYTF.

The rearrangement links TRBV27 to TRBJ2-1; 12 nucleotides agree with TRBD2. The V and J ends lost 8 bases and 7 bases, in that order; junction bases with no gene match: 6. Germline V gene lookup returns CDR1 MNHEY and CDR2 SMNVEV (reference sequence). The CDR3 consists of 14 residues. CDR3: CASRLAGAGNEQFF. The CDR3 nucleotides read TGTGCCAGCCGACTAGCGGGAGCAGGGAATGAGCAGTTCTTC.